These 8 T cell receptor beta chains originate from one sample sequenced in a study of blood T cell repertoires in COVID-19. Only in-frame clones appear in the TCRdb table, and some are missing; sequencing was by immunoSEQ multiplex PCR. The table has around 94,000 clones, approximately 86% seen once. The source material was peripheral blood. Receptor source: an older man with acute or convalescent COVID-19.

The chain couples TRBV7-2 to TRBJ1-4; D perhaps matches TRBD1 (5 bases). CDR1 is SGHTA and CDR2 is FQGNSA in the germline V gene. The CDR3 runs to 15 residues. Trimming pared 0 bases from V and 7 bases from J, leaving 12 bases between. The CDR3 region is CASSLAGQGGEKLFF. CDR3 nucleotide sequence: TGTGCCAGCAGCTTAGCCGGTCAGGGCGGTGAAAAACTGTTTTTT.

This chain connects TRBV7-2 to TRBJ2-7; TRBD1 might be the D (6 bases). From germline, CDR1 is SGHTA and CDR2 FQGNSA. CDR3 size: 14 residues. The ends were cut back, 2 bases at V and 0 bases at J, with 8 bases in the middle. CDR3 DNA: TGTGCCAGCAGCTTAACGACAGGCTCCTACGAGCAGTACTTC. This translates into CASSLTTGSYEQYF.

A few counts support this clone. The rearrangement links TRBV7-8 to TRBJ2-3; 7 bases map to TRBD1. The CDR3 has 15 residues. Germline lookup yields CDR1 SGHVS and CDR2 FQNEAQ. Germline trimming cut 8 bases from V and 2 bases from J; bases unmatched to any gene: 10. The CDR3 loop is CASRHGQGVTDTQYF. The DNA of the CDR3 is TGTGCCAGCCGCCACGGGCAGGGGGTCACAGATACGCAGTATTTT.

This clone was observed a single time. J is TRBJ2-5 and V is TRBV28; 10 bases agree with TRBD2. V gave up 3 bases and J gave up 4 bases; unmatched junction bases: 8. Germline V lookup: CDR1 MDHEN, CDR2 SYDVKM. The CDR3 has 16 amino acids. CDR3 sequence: CASSFQAGGPGETQYF. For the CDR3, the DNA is TGTGCCAGCAGTTTTCAAGCGGGAGGGCCGGGAGAGACCCAGTACTTC.

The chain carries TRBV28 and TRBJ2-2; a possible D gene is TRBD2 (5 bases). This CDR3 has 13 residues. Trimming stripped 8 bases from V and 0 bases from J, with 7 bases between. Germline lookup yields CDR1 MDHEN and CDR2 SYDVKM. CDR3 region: CASRGTNTGELFF. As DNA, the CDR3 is TGTGCCAGCCGGGGTACGAACACCGGGGAGCTGTTTTTT.

The CDR3 protein is CASSFRRDYYNEQFF. The DNA of the CDR3 is TGTGCCAGCAGTTTTCGTCGGGACTATTACAATGAGCAGTTCTTC. The rearrangement uses TRBV28 and TRBJ2-1, with 7 bases that match TRBD2. Looked up from germline, CDR1 is MDHEN and CDR2 is SYDVKM. The V gene end was trimmed by 3 bases and the J gene end by 4 bases; junction bases not matched to a gene: 6. This CDR3 is 15 amino acids long.

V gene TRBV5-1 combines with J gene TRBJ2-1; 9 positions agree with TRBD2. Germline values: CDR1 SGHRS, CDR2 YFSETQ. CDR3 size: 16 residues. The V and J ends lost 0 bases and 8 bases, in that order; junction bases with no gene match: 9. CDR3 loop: CASSLEGSGSVDEQFF. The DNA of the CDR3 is TGCGCCAGCAGCTTGGAAGGTAGCGGGAGTGTCGATGAGCAGTTCTTC.

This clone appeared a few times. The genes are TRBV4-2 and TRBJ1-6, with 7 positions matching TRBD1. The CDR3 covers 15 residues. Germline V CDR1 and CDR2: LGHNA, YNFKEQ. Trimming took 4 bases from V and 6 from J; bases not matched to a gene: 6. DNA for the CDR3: TGTGCCAGCAGCCTCGACAGGGCGGGTAATTCACCCCTCCACTTT. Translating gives CASSLDRAGNSPLHF.